The 8 T cell receptor beta chains below come from one sample, sequenced in a study of blood T cell repertoires in COVID-19. Clones were sequenced by immunoSEQ multiplex PCR, and TCRdb holds only the in-frame ones, with some missing. Of over 100,000 clones detected, roughly 90% appear once; the ten largest clones hold 6%. Sample: peripheral blood. These receptors originate from a human donor in a cohort sampled during active COVID-19.

V gene TRBV3-1 (or the pseudogene TRBV3-2) combines with J gene TRBJ2-7; maybe TRBD1 (5 bases). Germline V gene lookup returns CDR1 LGHDT and CDR2 YNNKEL (reference sequence). Trimming took off 1 base at V and 5 bases at J, with 15 bases between the two ends. The CDR3 loop spans 15 amino acids. The CDR3 sequence: CASSQGRGRYDEQYF. DNA for the CDR3: TGTGCCAGCAGCCAAGGAAGGGGTCGGTACGACGAGCAGTACTTC.

The chain uses TRBV6-5 and TRBJ2-6; unclear D gene. V lost 0 bases and J 0 bases, leaving 6 bases between the germline ends. The CDR3 is made up of 16 amino acids. Germline V lookup: CDR1 MNHEY, CDR2 SVGAGI. CDR3 DNA sequence: TGTGCCAGCAGTTACTCTGCGTCCTCTGGGGCCAACGTCCTGACTTTC. It specifies CASSYSASSGANVLTF.

The rearrangement uses TRBV19 and TRBJ1-2, with TRBD1 matching over 8 bases. From germline, CDR1 is LNHDA and CDR2 SQIVND (reference sequence). CDR3 length: 14 amino acids. V lost 7 bases to trimming and J lost 2 bases; unmatched junction nucleotides: 6. CDR3 DNA: TGTGCCAGTAAGGTGACAGGGGAGAACTATGGCTACACCTTC. This gives the protein CASKVTGENYGYTF.

The rearrangement joins TRBV5-1 to TRBJ1-2; possible D gene TRBD1, 6 bases. The V end was cut by 4 bases, the J end by 8 bases, with 15 bases between. The CDR3 loop spans 13 amino acids. Germline CDR1 is SGHRS and CDR2 is YFSETQ. The CDR3 here is CASSPDRIGGYTF. CDR3 in DNA: TGCGCCAGCAGCCCAGACAGGATCGGGGGCTACACCTTC.

The rearrangement links TRBV3-1 (or the pseudogene TRBV3-2) to TRBJ1-4; D gene unclear. Looked up from germline, CDR1 is LGHDT and CDR2 is YNNKEL (reference sequence). Trimming pared 1 base from V and 7 bases from J, leaving 13 bases between. This CDR3 has 15 amino acids. CDR3 residues: CASSQVRISGEKLFF. CDR3 nucleotides: TGTGCCAGCAGCCAAGTACGGATAAGCGGTGAAAAACTGTTTTTT.

This chain links TRBV7-8 with TRBJ2-1, with no clear D. Trimming stripped 5 bases from V and 4 bases from J, with 6 bases between. This CDR3 contains 12 residues. Germline assignment: CDR1 SGHVS and CDR2 FQNEAQ. CDR3 sequence reads: CASSLQYNEQFF. The CDR3 region has the DNA TGTGCCAGCAGCCTCCAATACAATGAGCAGTTCTTC.

The V call is TRBV5-1, the J call TRBJ2-1; TRBD2 might be the D (5 bases). Germline lookup yields CDR1 SGHRS and CDR2 YFSETQ. V gave up 0 bases and J gave up 1 base, with 8 bases separating them. The CDR3 extends over 15 amino acids. CDR3 nucleotides: TGCGCCAGCAGCTTGGGAGGGAGTTCCTACAATGAGCAGTTCTTC. This sequence encodes CASSLGGSSYNEQFF.

This chain links TRBV9 with TRBJ2-4; D may be TRBD2 (5 bases). The CDR3 is 16 residues long. The V gene lost 0 bases and the J gene lost 8 bases, with 18 bases spanning the gap. Per germline, CDR1 SGDLS and CDR2 YYNGEE. CDR3 nucleotides: TGTGCCAGCAGCGTAGGTTCCGGCGGGCACCGGGACATTCAGTACTTC. Its protein product is CASSVGSGGHRDIQYF.